One TCR beta chain is described in this entry. What it binds is unknown. V trimming: 7 bases; J trimming: 4 bases; junction bases outside the gene matches: 6. Per germline, CDR1 LGHNA and CDR2 YSLEER. This CDR3 contains 15 residues. This record comes from a study of cytomegalovirus exposure and HLA in healthy donors. Sequencing used immunoSEQ multiplex PCR; TCRdb keeps in-frame clones, though not all of them. The sample holds about 64,000 clones, around 89% seen once. Study conclusions and caveats: In vitro testing confirmed three CMV-associated chains as specific for CMV antigens.

Sequencing input: PBMCs. The sequence was obtained from a woman aged 18-29 years in good health and CMV-seronegative. The genes are TRBV4-3 and TRBJ2-3; 12 bases line up with TRBD2. In nucleotides, the CDR3 is TGCGCCAGCACCCCTAGCGGGGGGGCCTCAGATACGCAGTATTTT. Translating it yields CASTPSGGASDTQYF.